This T cell receptor beta chain stems from a study of immune cell composition in non-small cell lung cancer. Study-level findings and limits: Dominant in vivo tumour-associated clones were not shown to share tumour-reactive sequences.

Produced via immunoSEQ multiplex PCR; TCRdb's table is partial and in-frame only. The top ten clones hold about 7.5% of a sample with more than 14,000 clones, approximately 69% of them seen once. In germline, CDR1 is MNHEY, CDR2 SVGAGI. The V gene end was trimmed by 0 bases and the J gene end by 4 bases; junction bases not matched to a gene: 2. The CDR3 sequence is 14 residues long. This clone was seen a few times. Its target is not known. This TCR came from a human donor with non-small cell lung cancer. The chain couples TRBV6-5 to TRBJ1-2, with 7 nucleotides matching TRBD1. Sequencing was done on a sample of lung tumor tissue. CDR3 in DNA: TGTGCCAGCAGTTACTCGGGACAGTCCTATGGCTACACCTTC. Protein sequence: CASSYSGQSYGYTF.